The next 32 T cell receptor beta chains were all read from a single sample in a study of shared clonotypes between healthy human individuals. Clones were read by immunoSEQ multiplex PCR, and TCRdb kept only the in-frame ones, dropping some. Counted here are under 1,900,000 clones, approximately 98.5% occurring once; the ten biggest clones make up roughly 0.35%. Sequencing was performed on naive CD4+ T cells sorted from blood. As to subset: CD45RA+ positively selected. Receptors were obtained from a man aged 30-40 years in good health.

CDR3 protein: CASRDRGEDGYTF. Here the CDR3 DNA reads TGTGCCAGCAGAGACAGGGGGGAGGATGGCTACACCTTC. The genes are TRBV6-5 and TRBJ1-2, with 9 nucleotides matching TRBD1. Per germline, CDR1 MNHEY and CDR2 SVGAGI. This CDR3 comprises 13 residues. Trimming at V came to 6 bases and at J to 6 bases, leaving 5 bases not matched to a gene.

The chain recombines TRBV9 with TRBJ2-5; 8 nucleotides match TRBD1. CDR1 is SGDLS, CDR2 YYNGEE, per germline. This CDR3 region has 15 residues. The ends lost 7 bases at V and 0 bases at J; junction bases unmatched: 8. This CDR3 reads CASRRTGLNQETQYF. The CDR3 DNA sequence: TGTGCCAGCCGGCGGACAGGGTTAAACCAAGAGACCCAGTACTTC.

V gene TRBV7-2 combines with J gene TRBJ2-7, with D unresolved. V was pared by 1 base and J by 5 bases, with 12 bases between. This CDR3 has 14 residues. From germline, CDR1 is SGHTA and CDR2 FQGNSA. CDR3 DNA: TGTGCCAGCAGCTTAGATGCGGTAGGCGACGAGCAGTACTTC. Encoded protein: CASSLDAVGDEQYF.

A word on this clone: The sample contains more than one DNA sequence encoding this CDR3. The genes are TRBV5-1 and TRBJ2-2; the D gene is possibly TRBD2 (5 bases). The germline CDR1 and CDR2 sequences are SGHRS and YFSETQ. With 0 bases removed from V and 2 bases from J, the gap between germline ends came to 8 bases. The length of the CDR3 is 15 residues. Here the CDR3 DNA reads TGCGCCAGCAGCTTGGGAGGGTTCAACACCGGGGAGCTGTTTTTT. Protein: CASSLGGFNTGELFF. Full variable domain (missing parts from reference TRBV5-1 and TRBJ2-2): KAGVTQTPRYLIKTRGQQVTLSCSPISGHRSVSWYQQTPGQGLQFLFEYFSETQRNKGNFPGRFSGRQFSNSRSEMNVSTLELGDSALYLCASSLGGFNTGELFFGEGSRLTVL.

This chain links TRBV18 with TRBJ2-1; TRBD2 aligns across 7 bases. After removal of 0 bases from V and 0 bases from J, the junction contained 11 bases not matched to a gene. CDR1 is KGHSH, CDR2 LQKENI, per germline. The CDR3 consists of 19 residues. DNA of the CDR3: TGTGCCAGCTCACCACCCCCCTTATGGACTAGATCCTCCTACAATGAGCAGTTCTTC. Translation gives CASSPPPLWTRSSYNEQFF.

The chain couples TRBV19 to TRBJ2-3; no reliable D call. Trimming left V 9 bases short and J 6 bases short, with 10 bases between. This CDR3 spans 11 amino acids. Germline V gene sequence: CDR1 LNHDA, CDR2 SQIVND (reference sequence). The CDR3 spells CASTQGDTQYF. CDR3 in DNA: TGTGCCAGCACCCAAGGGGATACGCAGTATTTT. Complete variable domain (other parts from reference TRBV19 and TRBJ2-3): DGGITQSPKYLFRKEGQNVTLSCEQNLNHDAMYWYRQDPGQGLRLIYYSQIVNDFQKGDIAEGYSVSREKKESFPLTVTSAQKNPTAFYLCASTQGDTQYFGPGTRLTVL.

The chain recombines TRBV5-6 with TRBJ1-4; no reliable D call. Germline assignment: CDR1 SGHDT and CDR2 YYEEEE. Trimming shortened V by 2 bases and J by 5 bases, and 13 bases separated the two germline ends. The CDR3 extends over 15 amino acids. The CDR3 sequence is CASSFSGRLNEKLFF. In DNA form, the CDR3 reads TGTGCCAGCAGCTTCTCGGGCAGGTTAAATGAAAAACTGTTTTTT.

J is TRBJ2-7 and V is TRBV5-5; TRBD2 agrees at 10 bases. CDR1 and CDR2 from the germline V gene are SGHKS and YYEKEE (reference sequence). The V and J ends lost 0 bases and 6 bases, in that order; junction bases with no gene match: 6. This CDR3 has 15 residues. The CDR3: CASSLDSGRYSEQYF. As DNA, the CDR3 is TGTGCCAGCAGCTTGGATAGCGGGAGGTATTCCGAGCAGTACTTC.

This chain connects TRBV14 to TRBJ2-3; no clear D gene. The germline gives CDR1 SGHDN, CDR2 FVKESK. V was trimmed by 1 base and J by 4 bases, leaving 9 bases between them. The CDR3 is made up of 14 amino acids. The CDR3 is CASSQAPTPDTQYF. The CDR3, as DNA: TGTGCCAGCAGCCAAGCCCCGACACCAGATACGCAGTATTTT. The complete variable domain, with remaining parts taken from reference TRBV14 and TRBJ2-3, reads EAGVTQFPSHSVIEKGQTVTLRCDPISGHDNLYWYRRVMGKEIKFLLHFVKESKQDESGMPNNRFLAERTGGTYSTLKVQPAELEDSGVYFCASSQAPTPDTQYFGPGTRLTVL.

The gene calls are TRBV2 and TRBJ2-1, with D perhaps TRBD2 (5 bases). V was clipped by 7 bases and J by 7 bases, with 20 bases between them. Germline-derived CDR1 and CDR2 are SNHLY and FYNNEI. CDR3 length: 15 amino acids. CDR3 nucleotides: TGTGCCAGCACCCTGTCTCTAGCACGGGTTAATGAGCAGTTCTTC. Translating it yields CASTLSLARVNEQFF.

The V and J genes are TRBV20-1 and TRBJ2-1, with no clear D. The CDR3 totals 10 residues. Germline CDR1 DFQATT, CDR2 SNEGSKA (reference sequence). Trimming cost V 6 bases and J 14 bases, with 14 bases left between them. DNA of the CDR3: TGCAGTGCCCGGAAACAGTGGGAGTTCTTC. As protein: CSARKQWEFF.

V is TRBV10-1 and J is TRBJ2-2; D perhaps matches TRBD1 (6 bases). CDR3 size: 12 residues. The V gene lost 8 bases and the J gene lost 5 bases, with 9 bases spanning the gap. Germline V lookup: CDR1 WNHNN, CDR2 SYGVQD (reference sequence). The CDR3 DNA sequence: TGCGCCAGCGGTCAGGGGACCGGGGAGCTGTTTTTT. It codes for CASGQGTGELFF.

This chain uses TRBV7-9 with TRBJ2-3, with a tentative D call TRBD1 (6 bases). The CDR3 is 16 amino acids. The germline V gene encodes CDR1 SEHNR and CDR2 FQNEAQ (reference sequence). The V and J ends lost 1 base and 4 bases respectively, with 15 bases between them. CDR3 DNA: TGTGCCAGCAGCTTAGTCTTGTCAGGGGAAGCAGATACGCAGTATTTT. Its protein product is CASSLVLSGEADTQYF.

The V call is TRBV9, the J call TRBJ2-5, with 8 bases that match TRBD1. Looked up from germline, CDR1 is SGDLS and CDR2 is YYNGEE. The CDR3 has 15 amino acids. The trim removed 0 bases at V and 3 bases at J, leaving 4 bases unmatched. CDR3 residues: CASSVGDRGKETQYF. The CDR3 coding sequence is TGTGCCAGCAGCGTAGGTGACAGGGGTAAAGAGACCCAGTACTTC. The whole variable domain, remainder taken from reference TRBV9 and TRBJ2-5, is DSGVTQTPKHLITATGQRVTLRCSPRSGDLSVYWYQQSLDQGLQFLIQYYNGEERAKGNILERFSAQQFPDLHSELNLSSLELGDSALYFCASSVGDRGKETQYFGPGTRLLVL.

J is TRBJ1-1 and V is TRBV5-8; possibly TRBD1 for D (6 bases). The CDR3 runs to 15 residues. Germline values: CDR1 SGHTS, CDR2 YDEGEE. V was shortened by 1 base and J by 1 base, with 11 bases between the two germline ends. CDR3 loop: CASSLMGGRNTEAFF. For the CDR3, the DNA is TGTGCCAGCAGCTTGATGGGGGGCCGGAACACTGAAGCTTTCTTT. Variable domain in full (rest from reference TRBV5-8 and TRBJ1-1): EAGVTQSPTHLIKTRGQQATLRCSPISGHTSVYWYQQALGLGLQFLLWYDEGEERNRGNFPPRFSGRQFPNYSSELNVNALELEDSALYLCASSLMGGRNTEAFFGQGTRLTVV.

The chain is built from TRBV5-4 and TRBJ2-3; D is tentatively TRBD1 or TRBD2 (5 bases each). Germline V gene sequence: CDR1 SGHNT, CDR2 YYREEE (reference sequence). With 6 bases removed from V and 8 bases from J, the gap between germline ends came to 22 bases. There are 15 residues in the CDR3. The DNA of the CDR3 is TGTGCCAGCACGCCCTCGGGGACGAGACCTGGTACGCAGTATTTT. This gives the protein CASTPSGTRPGTQYF.

This rearrangement joins TRBV19 to TRBJ1-1, with TRBD1 as a possible D gene (5 bases). CDR3 length equals 12 residues. The germline V gene has CDR1 LNHDA and CDR2 SQIVND (reference sequence). Deletions cut 7 bases from V and 0 bases from J, with 6 bases between. CDR3 loop: CASNRLNTEAFF. The DNA of the CDR3 is TGTGCCAGTAACAGGCTGAACACTGAAGCTTTCTTT.

This sequence joins TRBV28 and TRBJ1-4, with 9 bases lining up with TRBD1. Germline V gives CDR1 MDHEN, CDR2 SYDVKM. The CDR3 has 15 residues. Losses at the gene ends were 6 bases for V and 4 bases for J; bases not matched to a gene: 6. DNA of the CDR3: TGTGCCAGCAGCACCCCGGGACAGGGTAATGAAAAACTGTTTTTT. Its translation: CASSTPGQGNEKLFF.

The rearrangement uses TRBV6-5 and TRBJ2-7, with 7 bases aligning to TRBD1. The V gene end was trimmed by 0 bases and the J gene end by 3 bases; junction bases not matched to a gene: 8. Germline V lookup: CDR1 MNHEY, CDR2 SVGAGI. This CDR3 is 16 amino acids long. As DNA, the CDR3 is TGTGCCAGCAGTTACTCAGGCAGGGGGAAGTTCTACGAGCAGTACTTC. Encoded protein: CASSYSGRGKFYEQYF.

This rearrangement joins TRBV11-2 to TRBJ1-2; no reliable D call. CDR3 length: 12 residues. Germline-derived CDR1 and CDR2 are SGHAT and FQNNGV. V was shortened by 0 bases and J by 4 bases, with 3 bases between the two germline ends. The chain's CDR3 is CASSLDSYGYTF. The CDR3 DNA follows: TGTGCCAGCAGCTTAGACAGCTATGGCTACACCTTC.

The chain joins TRBV7-9 to TRBJ2-7; D remains ambiguous. Trimming pared 7 bases from V and 1 base from J, leaving 14 bases between. Looked up from germline, CDR1 is SEHNR and CDR2 is FQNEAQ (reference sequence). The CDR3 runs 14 residues. In nucleotides, the CDR3 is TGTGCCAGCACCCGACTGGGCAGTTCCTACGAGCAGTACTTC. It encodes CASTRLGSSYEQYF.

The chain couples TRBV6-5 to TRBJ2-5, with D unclear. Trimming removed 6 bases at V and 6 bases at J, with 14 bases between. Germline V gene lookup returns CDR1 MNHEY and CDR2 SVGAGI. The CDR3 is 13 residues long. CDR3 in amino acids: CASSTRGRQTQYF. DNA for the CDR3: TGTGCCAGCAGCACAAGAGGTAGACAGACCCAGTACTTC.

This chain links TRBV28 with TRBJ1-1; possibly TRBD1 for D (5 bases). V was trimmed by 5 bases and J by 3 bases, leaving 13 bases between them. CDR1 and CDR2 from the germline V gene are MDHEN and SYDVKM. The CDR3 is 14 amino acids. DNA of the CDR3: TGTGCCAGCAGTCTCCGGGGACGGTACACTGAAGCTTTCTTT. It codes for CASSLRGRYTEAFF.

The V gene is TRBV19, the J gene TRBJ1-1; no firm D call. Germline V gene sequence: CDR1 LNHDA, CDR2 SQIVND (reference sequence). Trimming took off 3 bases at V and 4 bases at J, with 21 bases between the two ends. This CDR3 comprises 17 residues. CDR3 nucleotides: TGTGCCAGTAGTATGGTGGGCGGAACCATTAAGGGCACTGAAGCTTTCTTT. Amino acid sequence: CASSMVGGTIKGTEAFF.

The chain combines TRBV4-1 with TRBJ1-2; 7 positions agree with TRBD1. Trimming took 2 bases from V and 8 from J; bases not matched to a gene: 11. CDR3 size: 15 residues. Germline V gene data show CDR1 as MGHRA and CDR2 as YSYEKL. CDR3 in DNA: TGCGCCAGCAGCCAACCTGAGGGACAGCCGCGAGGCTACACCTTC. Translated: CASSQPEGQPRGYTF.

The V call is TRBV19, the J call TRBJ2-2; no definite D call. Trimming took off 10 bases at V and 3 bases at J, with 6 bases between the two ends. There are 11 residues in the CDR3. Per germline, CDR1 LNHDA and CDR2 SQIVND (reference sequence). The CDR3 is CATHYTGELFF. The CDR3 DNA reads TGTGCCACCCATTACACCGGGGAGCTGTTTTTT.

The chain couples TRBV2 to TRBJ2-7, with D possibly TRBD1 on 5 matching bases. Germline CDR1 is SNHLY and CDR2 is FYNNEI. This CDR3 contains 14 residues. V was cut by 3 bases and J by 3 bases, with 12 bases left in between. The CDR3, as DNA: TGTGCCAGCAGTGATAAGGCAGGGCTCTACGAGCAGTACTTC. This sequence encodes CASSDKAGLYEQYF.

The chain employs TRBV7-9 and TRBJ2-3; D is possibly TRBD1 or TRBD2 (5 bases each). V lost 8 bases and J lost 6, with 15 bases in between. There are 13 residues in the CDR3. Germline V gene sequence: CDR1 SEHNR, CDR2 FQNEAQ (reference sequence). DNA for the CDR3: TGTGCCAGCGTCGAGGGGAGCAAGGATACGCAGTATTTT. The encoded protein is CASVEGSKDTQYF.

This sequence joins TRBV7-2 and TRBJ1-5; D ambiguous. Germline V gene data show CDR1 as SGHTA and CDR2 as FQGNSA. The V end was cut by 3 bases, the J end by 7 bases, with 13 bases between. This CDR3 is 14 amino acids long. The CDR3 nucleotides read TGTGCCAGCAGCTTCAACGAGGTACGGCAGCCCCAGCATTTT. This sequence encodes CASSFNEVRQPQHF.

The rearrangement uses TRBV27 and TRBJ2-3; 11 positions agree with TRBD2. Germline loops: CDR1 MNHEY, CDR2 SMNVEV (reference sequence). Germline trimming cut 4 bases from V and 0 bases from J; bases unmatched to any gene: 9. CDR3 length equals 18 residues. In DNA form, the CDR3 reads TGTGCCAGCAGTTCTTACTCCTTAGCGGGAGGGAGCACAGATACGCAGTATTTT. Its translation is CASSSYSLAGGSTDTQYF.

This clone was observed once. The V and J genes are TRBV5-5 and TRBJ2-7; no clear D. The CDR3 runs to 14 residues. Germline V gene sequence: CDR1 SGHKS, CDR2 YYEKEE (reference sequence). Trimming shortened V by 2 bases and J by 2 bases, and 11 bases separated the two germline ends. The CDR3 region is CASSLFGTPYEQYF. The CDR3 DNA follows: TGTGCCAGCAGCTTATTCGGAACCCCCTACGAGCAGTACTTC.

V is TRBV7-2 and J is TRBJ2-5; D is unresolved. Trimming cost V 5 bases and J 0 bases, with 7 bases left between them. Germline CDR1 reads SGHTA; CDR2 reads FQGNSA. The CDR3 is 13 amino acids. The DNA of the CDR3 is TGTGCCAGCAGCGGACGGTACCAAGAGACCCAGTACTTC. This translates into CASSGRYQETQYF.